This T cell receptor beta chain was sequenced during a study of blood T cells in healthy people across ages. The CDR3 is 13 residues long. V gave up 3 bases and J gave up 3 bases, with 10 bases separating them. CDR1 and CDR2 (germline): SQVTM, ANQGSEA. This clonotype occurred a few times. A sample-barcoded 5' primer and a J-beta primer mix were used in a second PCR of roughly 7 to 12 cycles. From the 5' RACE reads, TCRdb called clonotypes with MiXCR, one entry per CDR3 protein. Of 660,000 or so distinct CDR3 sequences listed, 45% to 65% are singletons. V is TRBV29-1 and J is TRBJ2-3; weak D call: TRBD1 (5 bases). The origin of this receptor is a man between 60 and 75 years old in good health. The sequenced material came from blood. For the CDR3, the DNA is TGCAGCGTTGATGGGCAGGGAACAGATACGCAGTATTTT. It yields the protein CSVDGQGTDTQYF.